These 3 T cell receptor beta chains were all obtained from the same sample, sequenced in a study of lymphopenia after photon versus proton radiotherapy. Method: immunoSEQ multiplex PCR; TCRdb's copy keeps in-frame clones and lacks some. The sample lists about 61,000 clones, approximately 86% occurring once. Material: peripheral blood, obtained from a patient treated with photon-based radiotherapy. The source is a man aged 35 to 55 with gastric cancer.

V and J are TRBV3-1 (or the pseudogene TRBV3-2) and TRBJ1-3; no firm D call. Germline-derived CDR1 and CDR2 are LGHDT and YNNKEL (reference sequence). CDR3 size: 9 residues. Trimming stripped 6 bases from V and 11 bases from J, with 5 bases between. CDR3 nucleotide sequence: TGTGCCAGCAGTCCCCCCATATATTTT. It yields the protein CASSPPIYF.

The rearrangement joins TRBV29-1 to TRBJ2-5, with TRBD2 as a possible D gene (7 bases). V shed 8 bases and J shed 5 bases, with 15 bases lying between them. Germline V gene sequence: CDR1 SQVTM, CDR2 ANQGSEA. The CDR3 totals 12 residues. CDR3 coding DNA: TGCAGCCTCAAGGGGGGGACGGAGACCCAGTACTTC. The encoded protein is CSLKGGTETQYF.

The chain recombines TRBV20-1 with TRBJ2-7; no clear D gene. Per germline, CDR1 DFQATT and CDR2 SNEGSKA (reference sequence). This CDR3 has 11 amino acids. V was cut by 3 bases and J by 4 bases, with 7 bases left in between. CDR3 amino acids: CSASLGYEQYF. The CDR3 coding sequence is TGCAGTGCTAGTTTGGGGTACGAGCAGTACTTC.